Here is one TCR beta chain with its context. How the authors handled the data: Amplification of reference gene primers was used by the study to estimate nucleated cell counts. This table comes from immunoSEQ multiplex PCR, and its TCRdb copy is limited to in-frame clones, with some not included. V and J calls plus clone size are reproduced from that table; the DNA served to infer D and trimming. The sample carries 100,000 to 120,000 clones, approximately 65% recorded once. The record originates from a study of blood T cell repertoires in COVID-19. For the study at large: From the United States, Italy and Spain came samples of acute and convalescent COVID-19. Nucleic acid was either cDNA or gDNA, and it came from T cells, B-cell-depleted T cells, or PBMCs.

V lost 2 bases and J 2 bases, leaving 10 bases between the germline ends. The CDR3 is 15 amino acids. From germline, CDR1 is SGHAT and CDR2 FQNNGV. Sequenced input: peripheral blood. The chain has TRBV11-2 and TRBJ1-3; D perhaps matches TRBD1 (6 bases). The receptor was isolated from a woman aged 55-70 years with acute or convalescent COVID-19. The CDR3 loop is CASSLHTGTGNTIYF. DNA for the CDR3: TGTGCCAGCAGCTTACATACAGGGACTGGAAACACCATATATTTT.